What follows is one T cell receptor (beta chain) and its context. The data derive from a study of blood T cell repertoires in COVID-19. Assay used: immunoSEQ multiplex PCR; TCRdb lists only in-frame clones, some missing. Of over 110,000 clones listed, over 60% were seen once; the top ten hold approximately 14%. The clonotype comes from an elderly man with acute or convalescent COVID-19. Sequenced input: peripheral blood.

The CDR3 is CASSQDLAGGSPHQETQYF. In DNA form, the CDR3 reads TGCGCCAGCAGCCAAGATCTAGCGGGGGGCTCACCGCACCAAGAGACCCAGTACTTC. The chain uses TRBV4-3 and TRBJ2-5; 11 nucleotides match TRBD2. V dropped 0 bases and J dropped 0; count of bases not matched to a gene: 9. The CDR3 totals 19 residues. From germline, CDR1 is LGHNA and CDR2 YSLEER.